These 7 T cell receptor beta chains originate from one sample sequenced in a study of CD8+ T cells in alopecia areata. As the sequencing template, cDNA was produced by extracting RNA and reverse transcribing it. Using immunoSEQ multiplex PCR, the repertoire was profiled, and TCRdb retains in-frame clones only, with some absent. This table has around 97,000 clones, 45% to 60% appearing once. The sample taken for sequencing was CD4+ T cells sorted from blood. The receptors stem from a human donor in good health.

The rearrangement links TRBV19 to TRBJ2-6; D is uncertain. The CDR3 is 17 amino acids. Looked up from germline, CDR1 is LNHDA and CDR2 is SQIVND (reference sequence). Trimming pared 2 bases from V and 0 bases from J, leaving 11 bases between. The CDR3 DNA is TGTGCCAGTAGTATACTTCGCAGAGTCTCTGGGGCCAACGTCCTGACTTTC. Translating gives CASSILRRVSGANVLTF.

This clone was found a few times. The chain has TRBV25-1 and TRBJ2-3, with D possibly matching TRBD2 (7 bases). This CDR3 has 17 residues. CDR1 and CDR2 (germline): MGHDK, SYGVNS. V was cut by 3 bases and J by 6 bases, with 22 bases left in between. The DNA for the CDR3 is TGTGCCAGCAGTGATCCATCCCACAGGGAGGGACTGGATACGCAGTATTTT. Amino acid sequence: CASSDPSHREGLDTQYF.

This rearrangement joins TRBV29-1 to TRBJ1-1; D perhaps matches TRBD1 (5 bases). This CDR3 spans 13 amino acids. Germline V gene lookup returns CDR1 SQVTM and CDR2 ANQGSEA. V was cut by 4 bases and J by 3 bases, with 12 bases left in between. CDR3 coding DNA: TGCAGCGTTGTCTTTGTCAGGGACACTGAAGCTTTCTTT. This gives the protein CSVVFVRDTEAFF.

V is TRBV4-1 and J is TRBJ1-4; a weak D match, TRBD1 (6 bases). V shed 0 bases and J shed 11 bases, with 13 bases lying between them. The CDR3 length is 14 residues. Germline values: CDR1 MGHRA, CDR2 YSYEKL. The CDR3 protein is CASSQEGAAPKLFF. The CDR3 bases are TGCGCCAGCAGCCAAGAGGGGGCGGCTCCCAAACTGTTTTTT.

This clone was observed a few times. This chain uses TRBV7-8 with TRBJ1-5, with no clear D. Trimming pared 5 bases from V and 4 bases from J, leaving 12 bases between. CDR1 and CDR2 from the germline V gene are SGHVS and FQNEAQ. This CDR3 spans 14 amino acids. CDR3: CASSPGRGNQPQHF. Here the CDR3 DNA reads TGTGCCAGCAGCCCAGGACGGGGAAATCAGCCCCAGCATTTT.

This clone was counted a few times. The chain has TRBV7-2 and TRBJ2-2, with D hard to call. This CDR3 comprises 15 residues. V dropped 4 bases and J dropped 1 base, with 10 bases sitting between them. CDR1 and CDR2 from the germline V gene are SGHTA and FQGNSA. CDR3 sequence: CASSSQPQNTGELFF. The CDR3 DNA reads as TGTGCCAGCAGCTCCCAGCCCCAGAACACCGGGGAGCTGTTTTTT.

A few counts support this clone. This chain uses TRBV6-1 with TRBJ2-7; D not resolved. The V and J ends lost 4 bases and 6 bases respectively, with 16 bases between them. The CDR3 extends over 14 amino acids. The germline gives CDR1 MNHNS, CDR2 SASEGT. CDR3 region: CASSVGRSPIEQYF. In nucleotides, the CDR3 is TGTGCCAGCAGTGTAGGACGTTCCCCTATCGAGCAGTACTTC.